These T cell receptor beta chains were read from a single sample in a study of blood T cell repertoires in COVID-19. Sequencing was performed with immunoSEQ multiplex PCR; in TCRdb, only in-frame clones are kept and a portion is missing. The sample carries 68,000 or so clones, 65% to 85% recorded once. Sequencing was carried out using peripheral blood. All receptors come from a woman aged 45-65 years with acute or convalescent COVID-19. CDR3s include the opening cysteine and the closing phenylalanine or tryptophan. The listing skips clone size in some rows; elsewhere it reads once, few, many or a size class.

size	length	V	J	CDR3
once	15	TRBV2	TRBJ1-4	CASSEGGGSSEKLFF
NA	14	TRBV6-5	TRBJ1-2	CASSYGGQPYGYTF
NA	18	TRBV9	TRBJ2-3	CASSANPASGINTDTQYF
NA	17	TRBV19	TRBJ1-1	CASTPGGGRGRVTEAFF
NA	15	TRBV14	TRBJ2-5	CASSQNLGAGETQYF
NA	17	TRBV7-2	TRBJ2-2	CASSSTGLAGFTGELFF
once	13	TRBV29-1	TRBJ1-2	CSAGRTGIKGYTF
NA	15	TRBV6-5	TRBJ1-2	CASSYTGTGIVGYTF
few	12	TRBV7-3	TRBJ2-1	CASSPRGGEQFF
few	17	TRBV5-1	TRBJ1-2	CASSDRERGTGSFGYTF
once	16	TRBV29-1	TRBJ2-2	CSVLPNGITNTGELFF
NA	13	TRBV5-1	TRBJ1-1	CASNSGWSTEAFF
NA	12	TRBV3-1/TRBV3-2	TRBJ1-2	CASSQGDFGYTF
NA	15	TRBV29-1	TRBJ2-5	CSVEVLGRGAETQYF
NA	14	TRBV6-4	TRBJ1-5	CASSDLTGGQPQHF
NA	16	TRBV7-2	TRBJ2-1	CASSSAGTSVNNEQFF
NA	13	TRBV27	TRBJ2-4	CASAVTGEGIQYF
NA	17	TRBV7-6	TRBJ2-1	CASSLASGLAGYNEQFF
NA	14	TRBV3-1/TRBV3-2	TRBJ1-5	CASSQVNGGQPQHF
NA	14	TRBV7-6	TRBJ2-1	CASSLELGGNEQFF